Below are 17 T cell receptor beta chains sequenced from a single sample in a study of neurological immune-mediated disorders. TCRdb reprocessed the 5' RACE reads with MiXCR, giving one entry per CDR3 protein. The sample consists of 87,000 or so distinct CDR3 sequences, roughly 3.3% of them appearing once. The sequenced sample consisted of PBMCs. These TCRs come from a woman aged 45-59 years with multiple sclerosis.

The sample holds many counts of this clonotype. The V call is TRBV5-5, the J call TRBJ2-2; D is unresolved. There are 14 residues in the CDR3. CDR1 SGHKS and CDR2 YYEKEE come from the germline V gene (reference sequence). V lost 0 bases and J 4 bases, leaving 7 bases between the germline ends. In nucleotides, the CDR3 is TGTGCCAGCAGCTTGGTAATAAGCACCGGGGAGCTGTTTTTT. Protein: CASSLVISTGELFF.

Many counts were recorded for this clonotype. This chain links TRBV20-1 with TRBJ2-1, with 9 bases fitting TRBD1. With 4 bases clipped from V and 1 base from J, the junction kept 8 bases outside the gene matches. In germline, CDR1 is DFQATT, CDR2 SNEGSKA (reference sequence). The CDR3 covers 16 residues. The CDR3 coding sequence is TGCAGTGCTAACGACAGGGGGTCTGGGTCCTACAATGAGCAGTTCTTC. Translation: CSANDRGSGSYNEQFF.

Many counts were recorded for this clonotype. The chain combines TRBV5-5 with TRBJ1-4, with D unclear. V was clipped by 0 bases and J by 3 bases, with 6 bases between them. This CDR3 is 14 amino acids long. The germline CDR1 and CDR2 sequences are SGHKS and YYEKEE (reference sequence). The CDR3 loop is CASSLGHSNEKLFF. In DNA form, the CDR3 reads TGTGCCAGCAGCTTGGGACACTCTAATGAAAAACTGTTTTTT.

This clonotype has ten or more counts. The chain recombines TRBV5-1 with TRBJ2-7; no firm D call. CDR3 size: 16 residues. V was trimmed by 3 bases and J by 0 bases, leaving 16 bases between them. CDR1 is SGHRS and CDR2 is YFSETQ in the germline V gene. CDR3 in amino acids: CASSSRYTLSSYEQYF. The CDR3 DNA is TGCGCCAGCAGCTCCCGGTATACGTTGAGCTCCTACGAGCAGTACTTC. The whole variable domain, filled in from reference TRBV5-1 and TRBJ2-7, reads KAGVTQTPRYLIKTRGQQVTLSCSPISGHRSVSWYQQTPGQGLQFLFEYFSETQRNKGNFPGRFSGRQFSNSRSEMNVSTLELGDSALYLCASSSRYTLSSYEQYFGPGTRLTVT.

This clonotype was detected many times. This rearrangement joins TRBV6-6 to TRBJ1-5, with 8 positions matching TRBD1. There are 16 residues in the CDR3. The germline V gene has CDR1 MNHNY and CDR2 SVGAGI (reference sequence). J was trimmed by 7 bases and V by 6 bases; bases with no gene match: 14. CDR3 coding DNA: TGTGCCAGCAGCCGGATCGGCAGGGGGCGTGGGCAGCCCCAGCATTTT. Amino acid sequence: CASSRIGRGRGQPQHF.

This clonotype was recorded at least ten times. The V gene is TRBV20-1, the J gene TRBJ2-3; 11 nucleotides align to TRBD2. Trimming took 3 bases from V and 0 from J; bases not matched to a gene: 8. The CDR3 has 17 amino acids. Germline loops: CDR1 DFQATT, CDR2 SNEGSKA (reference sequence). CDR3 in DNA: TGCAGTGCTAGCTGGCTAGCGGGGGGTTGGAGCACAGATACGCAGTATTTT. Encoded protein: CSASWLAGGWSTDTQYF.

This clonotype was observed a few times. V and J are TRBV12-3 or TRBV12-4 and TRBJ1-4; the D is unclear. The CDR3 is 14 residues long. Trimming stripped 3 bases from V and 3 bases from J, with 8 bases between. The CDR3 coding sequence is TGTGCCAGCAGTTTGAGAGGGTCTAATGAAAAACTGTTTTTT. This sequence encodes CASSLRGSNEKLFF.

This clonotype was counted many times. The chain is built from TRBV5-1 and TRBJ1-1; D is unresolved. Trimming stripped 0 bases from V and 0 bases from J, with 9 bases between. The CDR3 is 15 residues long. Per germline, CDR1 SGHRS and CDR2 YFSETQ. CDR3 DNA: TGCGCCAGCAGCTTGGTGGGCTCGTTGAACACTGAAGCTTTCTTT. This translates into CASSLVGSLNTEAFF.

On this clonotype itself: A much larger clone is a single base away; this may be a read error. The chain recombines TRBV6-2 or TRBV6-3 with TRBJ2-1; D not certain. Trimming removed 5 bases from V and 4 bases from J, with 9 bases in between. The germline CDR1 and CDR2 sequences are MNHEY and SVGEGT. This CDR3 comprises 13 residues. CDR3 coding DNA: TGTGCCAGCAGTGCTGATAAATACAATGAGCAGTTCTTC. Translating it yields CASSADKYNEQFF.

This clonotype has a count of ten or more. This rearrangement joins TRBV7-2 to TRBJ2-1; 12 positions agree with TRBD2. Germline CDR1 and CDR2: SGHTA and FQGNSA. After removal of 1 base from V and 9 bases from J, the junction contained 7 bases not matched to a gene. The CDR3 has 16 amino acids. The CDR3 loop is CASSLVGLAGGSEQFF. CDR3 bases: TGTGCCAGCAGCTTAGTCGGGCTAGCGGGGGGGAGTGAGCAGTTCTTC.

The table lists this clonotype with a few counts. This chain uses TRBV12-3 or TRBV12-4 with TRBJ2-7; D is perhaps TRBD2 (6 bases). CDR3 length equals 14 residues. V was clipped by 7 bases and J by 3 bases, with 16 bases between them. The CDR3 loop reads CASKNGDFSYEQYF. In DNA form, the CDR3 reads TGTGCCAGCAAGAATGGGGACTTCAGCTACGAGCAGTACTTC.

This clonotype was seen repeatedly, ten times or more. The CDR3 nucleotides are TGCAGTGCCCCAGGACCCTGGATAACCAAAAACATTCAGTACTTC. Amino acids: CSAPGPWITKNIQYF. V is TRBV20-1 and J is TRBJ2-4; D gene unclear. The V gene lost 6 bases and the J gene lost 2 bases, with 17 bases spanning the gap. Germline CDR1 reads DFQATT; CDR2 reads SNEGSKA (reference sequence). The CDR3 is 15 amino acids.

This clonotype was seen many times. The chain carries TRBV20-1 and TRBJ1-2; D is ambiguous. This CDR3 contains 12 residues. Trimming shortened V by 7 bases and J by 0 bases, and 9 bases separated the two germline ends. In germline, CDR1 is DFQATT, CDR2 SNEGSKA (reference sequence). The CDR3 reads CSVYRANYGYTF. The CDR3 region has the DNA TGCAGTGTTTACCGGGCTAACTATGGCTACACCTTC.

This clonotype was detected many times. The CDR3 nucleotides are TGTGCCAGCAGCTCCCCAGGGGGGTGGGAGACCCAGTACTTC. Translation gives CASSSPGGWETQYF. The gene calls are TRBV7-2 and TRBJ2-5; D possibly corresponds to TRBD1 (7 bases). V was pared by 4 bases and J by 5 bases, with 14 bases between. This CDR3 comprises 14 residues. CDR1 SGHTA and CDR2 FQGNSA come from the germline V gene.

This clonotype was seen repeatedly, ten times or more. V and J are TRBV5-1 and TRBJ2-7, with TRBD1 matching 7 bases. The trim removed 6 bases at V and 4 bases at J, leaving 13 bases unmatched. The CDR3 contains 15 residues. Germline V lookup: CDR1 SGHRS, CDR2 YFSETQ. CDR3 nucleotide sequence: TGCGCCAGCAAGACCGGGACAGAGACGATTTACGAGCAGTACTTC. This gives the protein CASKTGTETIYEQYF.

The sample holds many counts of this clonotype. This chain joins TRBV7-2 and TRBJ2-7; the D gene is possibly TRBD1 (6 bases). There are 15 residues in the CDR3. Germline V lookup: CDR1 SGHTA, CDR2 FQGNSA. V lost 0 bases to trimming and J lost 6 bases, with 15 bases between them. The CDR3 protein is CASSLASGRGREQYF. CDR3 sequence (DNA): TGTGCCAGCAGCTTAGCGTCCGGCAGGGGTCGCGAGCAGTACTTC. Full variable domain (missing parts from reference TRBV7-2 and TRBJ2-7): GAGVSQSPSNKVTEKGKDVELRCDPISGHTALYWYRQSLGQGLEFLIYFQGNSAPDKSGLPSDRFSAERTGGSVSTLTIQRTQQEDSAVYLCASSLASGRGREQYFGPGTRLTVT.

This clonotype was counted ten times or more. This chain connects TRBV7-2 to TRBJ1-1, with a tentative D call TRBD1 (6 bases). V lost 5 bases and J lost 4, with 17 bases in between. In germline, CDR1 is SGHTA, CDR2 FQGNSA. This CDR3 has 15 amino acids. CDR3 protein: CASSLGGGLATEAFF. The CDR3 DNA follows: TGTGCCAGCAGCCTTGGGGGGGGGCTTGCCACTGAAGCTTTCTTT.